Presented here are 18 T cell receptor beta chains from one specimen sequenced in a study of T cells after yellow fever vaccination. Each CDR3 protein is one row after TCRdb ran MiXCR on the 5' RACE reads. The sample contains 150,000 to 200,000 distinct CDR3 sequences, roughly a tenth of which appear only once. Source: CD8+ T cells sorted from PBMCs, taken 45 days after the yellow fever booster vaccination. All receptors come from a man aged 18 to 35 who received the YFV17D yellow fever vaccine.

The V gene is TRBV27, the J gene TRBJ2-1; 8 bases agree with TRBD2. This CDR3 region has 15 residues. Unmatched junction bases numbered 6, after V lost 2 bases and J lost 6 bases. Germline CDR1 and CDR2: MNHEY and SMNVEV (reference sequence). The CDR3: CASSLEAGAFNEQFF. CDR3 DNA sequence: TGTGCCAGCAGTTTAGAAGCGGGGGCCTTCAATGAGCAGTTCTTC.

The gene calls are TRBV12-3 or TRBV12-4 and TRBJ2-3; TRBD1 matches 9 bases. The V gene end was trimmed by 5 bases and the J gene end by 5 bases; junction bases not matched to a gene: 5. This CDR3 contains 14 residues. CDR3 DNA: TGTGCCAGCAGTGGGGACAGGGACGTAGATACGCAGTATTTT. It encodes CASSGDRDVDTQYF.

A few counts support this clonotype. This rearrangement joins TRBV20-1 to TRBJ1-2; TRBD1 is a possible D gene (6 bases). The V and J ends lost 0 bases and 4 bases respectively, with 12 bases between them. CDR1 and CDR2 (germline): DFQATT, SNEGSKA (reference sequence). There are 14 residues in the CDR3. This chain's CDR3 is CSARDRRGGYGYTF. Written as DNA, the CDR3 is TGCAGTGCTAGAGATCGCAGGGGAGGCTATGGCTACACCTTC.

This clonotype came up a few times. V gene TRBV7-9 combines with J gene TRBJ1-1; maybe TRBD1 (6 bases). The CDR3 totals 14 residues. The germline CDR1 and CDR2 sequences are SEHNR and FQNEAQ (reference sequence). V was shortened by 4 bases and J by 1 base, with 10 bases between the two germline ends. The CDR3 DNA follows: TGTGCCAGCAGCTGGGGACAACCGAACACTGAAGCTTTCTTT. It translates to CASSWGQPNTEAFF.

This clonotype appeared many times. The chain is built from TRBV6-5 and TRBJ2-7, with 7 bases lining up with TRBD1. This CDR3 is built from 14 residues. Trimming removed 6 bases from V and 3 bases from J; junction bases left unmatched: 8. The germline CDR1 and CDR2 sequences are MNHEY and SVGAGI. CDR3 region: CASSQGGQNYEQYV. Here the CDR3 DNA reads TGTGCCAGCAGCCAAGGGGGCCAAAACTACGAGCAGTACGTC.

The chain carries TRBV5-1 and TRBJ2-7; unclear D gene. V shed 1 base and J shed 4 bases, with 9 bases lying between them. Per germline, CDR1 SGHRS and CDR2 YFSETQ. CDR3 size: 13 residues. CDR3 DNA: TGCGCCAGCAGCTTGATGGATCCGTACGAGCAGTACTTC. Protein sequence: CASSLMDPYEQYF. Using reference TRBV5-1 and TRBJ2-7 for the parts outside the CDR3, the full variable domain is KAGVTQTPRYLIKTRGQQVTLSCSPISGHRSVSWYQQTPGQGLQFLFEYFSETQRNKGNFPGRFSGRQFSNSRSEMNVSTLELGDSALYLCASSLMDPYEQYFGPGTRLTVT.

The chain links TRBV5-1 to TRBJ1-6, with TRBD1 matching over 8 bases. V shed 4 bases and J 10 bases; nucleotides not matched to a gene: 7. Germline V gene sequence: CDR1 SGHRS, CDR2 YFSETQ. The CDR3 is 14 residues long. CDR3 region: CASSTGQGNSPLHF. The CDR3 bases are TGCGCCAGCAGCACCGGACAGGGTAACTCACCCCTCCACTTT. Full variable domain (outside the CDR3, taken from reference TRBV5-1 and TRBJ1-6): KAGVTQTPRYLIKTRGQQVTLSCSPISGHRSVSWYQQTPGQGLQFLFEYFSETQRNKGNFPGRFSGRQFSNSRSEMNVSTLELGDSALYLCASSTGQGNSPLHFGNGTRLTVT.

J is TRBJ2-3 and V is TRBV7-2; D gene unclear. Looked up from germline, CDR1 is SGHTA and CDR2 is FQGNSA. The CDR3 is 15 residues long. V was pared by 7 bases and J by 1 base, with 15 bases between. This CDR3 is CASTQPGRRTDTQYF. In nucleotides, the CDR3 is TGTGCCAGCACTCAACCCGGCCGCCGCACAGATACGCAGTATTTT.

This clonotype came up a few times. This chain joins TRBV7-6 and TRBJ2-3; the D gene is possibly TRBD1 (5 bases). Germline V lookup: CDR1 SGHVS, CDR2 FNYEAQ. The CDR3 has 12 residues. V was clipped by 6 bases and J by 4 bases, with 8 bases between them. The CDR3, as DNA: TGTGCCAGCAGAGGGGCGGCAGATACGCAGTATTTT. Translation gives CASRGAADTQYF.

The V and J genes are TRBV27 and TRBJ1-6; D remains unclear. The length of the CDR3 is 15 residues. V lost 3 bases and J lost 16, with 22 bases in between. Germline CDR1 MNHEY, CDR2 SMNVEV (reference sequence). The DNA for the CDR3 is TGTGCCAGCAGTTTTAATTTACTTGTAGGACTCCCGCTCCACTTT. Amino acid sequence: CASSFNLLVGLPLHF.

The J gene is TRBJ1-2, the V gene TRBV25-1, with 7 bases aligning to TRBD1. Germline CDR1 MGHDK, CDR2 SYGVNS. Trimming removed 8 bases from V and 7 bases from J; junction bases left unmatched: 7. The CDR3 sequence is 12 residues long. Here the CDR3 DNA reads TGTGCCAGCCAGACAGGGCGTGGTGGCTACACCTTC. This sequence encodes CASQTGRGGYTF.

This clonotype was recorded many times. This chain joins TRBV29-1 and TRBJ2-7; TRBD1 matches 7 bases. Trimming removed 5 bases from V and 2 bases from J; junction bases left unmatched: 3. The length of the CDR3 is 12 residues. CDR1 SQVTM and CDR2 ANQGSEA come from the germline V gene. CDR3 nucleotides: TGCAGCGTTCATCAGGGGGCCTACGAGCAGTACTTC. Protein product: CSVHQGAYEQYF.

The chain is built from TRBV7-9 and TRBJ2-7, with TRBD1 matching over 7 bases. The germline CDR1 and CDR2 sequences are SEHNR and FQNEAQ (reference sequence). CDR3 length: 14 amino acids. Trimming took 1 base from V and 2 from J; bases not matched to a gene: 2. The CDR3 nucleotides read TGTGCCAGCAGCTTAGAGACAGGGCCCTACGAGCAGTACTTC. Translated, it gives CASSLETGPYEQYF. Full variable domain (remainder filled in from reference TRBV7-9 and TRBJ2-7): DTGVSQNPRHKITKRGQNVTFRCDPISEHNRLYWYRQTLGQGPEFLTYFQNEAQLEKSRLLSDRFSAERPKGSFSTLEIQRTEQGDSAMYLCASSLETGPYEQYFGPGTRLTVT.

This clonotype was counted ten times or more. This sequence joins TRBV7-3 and TRBJ2-1; 7 bases line up with TRBD1. The V gene's germline CDR1 is SGHTA and CDR2 FQGTGA. V lost 0 bases to trimming and J lost 8 bases; unmatched junction nucleotides: 4. This CDR3 contains 14 residues. The CDR3 coding sequence is TGTGCCAGCAGCTTAACAGGGGGCGCGGATGAGCAGTTCTTC. This sequence encodes CASSLTGGADEQFF.

The chain joins TRBV27 to TRBJ1-3; D unresolved. In germline, CDR1 is MNHEY, CDR2 SMNVEV (reference sequence). The length of the CDR3 is 15 residues. The V and J ends lost 7 bases and 6 bases respectively, with 19 bases between them. In DNA, the CDR3 is TGTGCCAGCACGCTGAATCTGGGAGGAGCAAACACCATATATTTT. Translated: CASTLNLGGANTIYF.

This clonotype came up a few times. This chain's CDR3 is CASSEARWDTEAFF. Written as DNA, the CDR3 is TGTGCCAGCAGTGAAGCGCGATGGGACACTGAAGCTTTCTTT. V and J are TRBV6-1 and TRBJ1-1; D gene uncertain. The CDR3 is 14 amino acids. Trimming left V 0 bases short and J 3 bases short, with 8 bases between. Germline CDR1 is MNHNS and CDR2 is SASEGT.

The DNA of the CDR3 is TGTGCCAGCAGTCTTGGGACTAGCGGGGAGATCTACGAGCAGTACGTC. Its translation: CASSLGTSGEIYEQYV. The chain joins TRBV28 to TRBJ2-7; 13 nucleotides agree with TRBD2. Germline lookup yields CDR1 MDHEN and CDR2 SYDVKM. The CDR3 consists of 16 residues. The trim removed 5 bases at V and 3 bases at J, leaving 7 bases unmatched.

The chain carries TRBV7-3 and TRBJ2-1, with a weak D call TRBD1 (6 bases). This CDR3 spans 16 amino acids. Trimming took off 4 bases at V and 0 bases at J, with 13 bases between the two ends. CDR1 SGHTA and CDR2 FQGTGA come from the germline V gene. The CDR3 protein is CASSSLGGSSYNEQFF. The CDR3 nucleotides are TGTGCCAGCAGCTCCCTAGGGGGAAGCTCCTACAATGAGCAGTTCTTC.